This entry describes one TCR beta chain. This clonotype was recorded a few times. Its specific antigen is unknown. Base qualities are not recorded, but no much larger clone differs from it by a single base. Profiling of TCR beta VDJ combinations and CDR3 sequences used genomic DNA as the template. An Illumina HiSeq 2000 was used for TCR repertoire sequencing. The study's own analysis went as follows. TRBV/TRBJ rearrangement plots, CDR3 size and DJ length profiles, and Simpson's diversity index were used to evaluate the repertoires. The most abundant DNA sequence in the deep sequencing data was taken as the immunodominant clone. CDR3 amino acid sequences were screened for sharing across subjects and compared with published repertoires and the VDJdb database. Using fastp at Q25 and MiXCR, TCRdb reprocessed the public reads and kept productive beta chains. Rows matching on CDR3 protein sequence are summarized as one entry with the most common DNA and genes. Here the V and J calls rest on TCRdb's processing, not on the authors' analysis. The sample includes about 110,000 distinct CDR3 sequences, with 51% observed a single time. In total, the top ten clones hold under 35% of the sample.

This sample was included in a study of CD8+CD57+ T cells in acquired aplastic anemia listed by TCRdb under 2018. In the study overall: On average, sorted CD4+ and CD8+ cells yielded about 3 ug of extracted DNA, with a range of 0.2 to 27.4 ug. Mean read counts for healthy donor samples were 10 million to 10.8 million for CD4+ cells and around 11 million for CD8+ cells. Here is what the overall study found, with its caveats: Patients and healthy controls showed no significant difference in CD8+ Simpson's diversity (P=0.060). Around 31 CD8+ CDR3 sequences were shared between patients and controls but appeared highly expressed in patients and within their immunodominant clones.

The germline V gene (reference sequence) gives CDR1 as LNHNV and CDR2 as YYDKDF. V lost 5 bases and J lost 7 bases; the stretch between them is 20 bases long. The CDR3 contains 16 residues, cysteine and phenylalanine counted. The entry retains the CDR3 DNA only, 48 bases that are in frame from base 1. The study deep-sequenced TCR repertoires of sorted CD4+ and CD8+ blood T cells from severe aplastic anemia patients and healthy subjects. Ficoll-Paque density gradient centrifugation was used to isolate peripheral blood mononuclear cells. CD4+ and CD8+ T cells were sorted by FACS or magnetic beads before DNA extraction.

The sequence was collected from a human donor in good health, serving as a control. Material: sorted CD4+, CD8+, or CD8+CD57+ T cells (not recorded which) from PBMCs. The chain couples TRBV15 to TRBJ1-4; no D gene call is confident. The CDR3 protein is CATSPRTPVGGEKLFF. The sequenced DNA: TGTGCCACCAGCCCTCGTACACCAGTCGGTGGTGAAAAACTGTTTTTT. The entire variable domain, with the stretches around the CDR3 drawn from the reference TRBV15 and TRBJ1-4 proteins, is DAMVIQNPRYQVTQFGKPVTLSCSQTLNHNVMYWYQQKSSQAPKLLFHYYDKDFNNEADTPDNFQSRRPNTSFCFLDIRSPGLGDTAMYLCATSPRTPVGGEKLFFGSGTQLSVL.